This T cell receptor (beta chain) came from a study of monozygotic twins with inflammatory bowel disease. Findings and caveats of the study: Individual T cell subtypes were not distinguishable. Patients with IBD had less TCRbeta diversity (inverse Simpson) than their healthy co-twins.

TCRdb re-called the 5' RACE reads, yielding one record per CDR3 amino acid sequence without DNA. The repertoire table contains about 160,000 distinct CDR3 sequences. From germline, CDR1 is DFQATT and CDR2 SNEGSKA (reference sequence). This CDR3 is 14 amino acids long. With respect to this clonotype: Its target is not known.

The rearrangement joins TRBV20-1 to TRBJ2-7; checking the TCRdb D call of TRBD2 is not possible without DNA. The clonotype was recovered from a human donor with ulcerative colitis or Crohn's disease, or a healthy co-twin of an affected twin (not recorded which). Sequencing was done on a sample of blood. The CDR3 is CSARANRLAGEQYF.